The 17 T cell receptor beta chains given below trace back to one sample, sequenced in a study of memory CD4+ T cells and cytomegalovirus serostatus. Profiled with immunoSEQ multiplex PCR; TCRdb holds only in-frame clones, not every one. The sample yields some 41,000 clones, about four fifths seen once. The sort gate was single viable CD3+CD4+CD8-CD45RO+ cells for memory CD4+ T cells. Sequenced input: memory CD4+ T cells from blood. These receptor sequences come from an adult in good health and CMV-seronegative.

The CDR3 DNA reads as TGCGCCAGCAGCTTTGGTTCGCAGGACAACACTGAAGCTTTCTTT. Its translation: CASSFGSQDNTEAFF. V is TRBV5-1 and J is TRBJ1-1, with unresolved D. Between the trimmed V and J ends, which lost 2 bases and 2 bases, there was a span of 13 bases. CDR3 size: 15 residues. In germline, CDR1 is SGHRS, CDR2 YFSETQ.

The rearrangement links TRBV5-1 to TRBJ2-4; 13 positions agree with TRBD2. Germline V lookup: CDR1 SGHRS, CDR2 YFSETQ. The J segment lost 0 bases and the V segment lost 3 bases, leaving 15 bases of the junction unmatched. This CDR3 has 21 residues. CDR3 in amino acids: CASSWYRTGLAGTLAKNIQYF. In DNA form, the CDR3 reads TGCGCCAGCAGCTGGTACAGAACGGGACTAGCGGGGACTCTAGCCAAAAACATTCAGTACTTC.

The CDR3 loop is CASSLLEDTEAFF. The CDR3 coding sequence is TGTGCCAGCAGCTTACTTGAGGACACTGAAGCTTTCTTT. The chain links TRBV7-6 to TRBJ1-1; D gene unclear. The CDR3 length is 13 residues. The germline V gene has CDR1 SGHVS and CDR2 FNYEAQ. Trimming cost V 2 bases and J 3 bases, with 7 bases left between them.

This chain links TRBV5-6 with TRBJ1-2, with a weak D call TRBD1 (6 bases). The germline V gene has CDR1 SGHDT and CDR2 YYEEEE. The germline V and J ends were trimmed by 4 bases and 4 bases, with 14 bases remaining between them. This CDR3 has 14 amino acids. The CDR3 coding sequence is TGTGCCAGCAGCGGGACATGGGTCGGCTATGGCTACACCTTC. Translated: CASSGTWVGYGYTF.

The chain carries TRBV5-4 and TRBJ1-1; D call uncertain. The CDR3 length is 12 residues. Trimming left V 4 bases short and J 5 bases short, with 9 bases between. CDR1 and CDR2 (germline): SGHNT, YYREEE (reference sequence). The CDR3 loop is CASSPPGTEAFF. DNA for the CDR3: TGTGCCAGCAGCCCGCCGGGAACTGAAGCTTTCTTT.

The chain joins TRBV5-1 to TRBJ2-2; 8 bases are shared with TRBD1. The CDR3 has 14 amino acids. V dropped 0 bases and J dropped 8; count of bases not matched to a gene: 3. In germline, CDR1 is SGHRS, CDR2 YFSETQ. Written as DNA, the CDR3 is TGCGCCAGCAGCTTGGGGGACAGGTTAGGGGAGCTGTTTTTT. Amino acid sequence: CASSLGDRLGELFF. Variable domain in full (rest from reference TRBV5-1 and TRBJ2-2): KAGVTQTPRYLIKTRGQQVTLSCSPISGHRSVSWYQQTPGQGLQFLFEYFSETQRNKGNFPGRFSGRQFSNSRSEMNVSTLELGDSALYLCASSLGDRLGELFFGEGSRLTVL.

This chain joins TRBV19 and TRBJ1-5, with D uncertain. The CDR3 runs to 17 residues. V was pared by 4 bases and J by 0 bases, with 16 bases between. Germline CDR1 and CDR2: LNHDA and SQIVND (reference sequence). The CDR3 loop is CASSTGPTKFSNQPQHF. The CDR3 DNA sequence: TGTGCCAGTAGTACCGGGCCAACAAAATTTAGCAATCAGCCCCAGCATTTT. Filled out from reference TRBV19 and TRBJ1-5, the complete variable domain reads DGGITQSPKYLFRKEGQNVTLSCEQNLNHDAMYWYRQDPGQGLRLIYYSQIVNDFQKGDIAEGYSVSREKKESFPLTVTSAQKNPTAFYLCASSTGPTKFSNQPQHFGDGTRLSIL.

This clone was counted a single time. V usage is TRBV15 and J usage is TRBJ1-2; 7 positions agree with TRBD1. This CDR3 comprises 15 residues. From germline, CDR1 is LNHNV and CDR2 YYDKDF (reference sequence). V was clipped by 3 bases and J by 6 bases; unmatched bases: 10. The CDR3 DNA is TGTGCCACCAGCAGCTCTCTGACAGGGCGAGATGGCTACACCTTC. Protein product: CATSSSLTGRDGYTF.

This clone was seen a handful of times. The V call is TRBV2, the J call TRBJ1-1, with no clear D. Deletions cut 6 bases from V and 1 base from J, with 9 bases between. Germline V gives CDR1 SNHLY, CDR2 FYNNEI. This CDR3 has 13 residues. CDR3 region: CASRVRGNTEAFF. The DNA for the CDR3 is TGTGCCAGCAGGGTCCGGGGGAACACTGAAGCTTTCTTT. Looking up the rest from reference TRBV2 and TRBJ1-1 gives the full variable domain: EPEVTQTPSHQVTQMGQEVILRCVPISNHLYFYWYRQILGQKVEFLVSFYNNEISEKSEIFDDQFSVERPDGSNFTLKIRSTKLEDSAMYFCASRVRGNTEAFFGQGTRLTVV.

V usage is TRBV27 and J usage is TRBJ2-7, with 7 bases that match TRBD1. The CDR3 sequence is 15 residues long. CDR1 is MNHEY, CDR2 SMNVEV, per germline (reference sequence). Trimming took 0 bases from V and 2 from J; bases not matched to a gene: 4. This chain's CDR3 is CASSLSWTGAYEQYF. DNA for the CDR3: TGTGCCAGCAGTTTATCGTGGACAGGAGCCTACGAGCAGTACTTC.

The chain uses TRBV19 and TRBJ1-5; possible D gene TRBD1, 5 bases. Germline CDR1 LNHDA, CDR2 SQIVND (reference sequence). Trimming pared 8 bases from V and 10 bases from J, leaving 21 bases between. This CDR3 has 14 residues. The CDR3 loop is CASRMGGAGGPQHF. The CDR3 DNA is TGTGCCAGTCGGATGGGGGGAGCCGGAGGTCCCCAGCATTTT.

V usage is TRBV5-1 and J usage is TRBJ2-2, with D possibly TRBD1 on 6 matching bases. Germline loops: CDR1 SGHRS, CDR2 YFSETQ. V lost 4 bases and J 5 bases, leaving 9 bases between the germline ends. The CDR3 is made up of 13 amino acids. The CDR3 DNA reads TGCGCCAGCAGCCAGGGGCAGACCGGGGAGCTGTTTTTT. Translating it yields CASSQGQTGELFF.

The genes are TRBV5-1 and TRBJ1-1; 8 bases line up with TRBD1. This CDR3 spans 15 amino acids. The V and J ends lost 2 bases and 0 bases, in that order; junction bases with no gene match: 3. From germline, CDR1 is SGHRS and CDR2 YFSETQ. The DNA for the CDR3 is TGCGCCAGCAGCTTACAGGGGGGCATGAACACTGAAGCTTTCTTT. It yields the protein CASSLQGGMNTEAFF.

The chain is built from TRBV5-1 and TRBJ1-1; D is uncertain. This CDR3 region has 13 residues. Trimming removed 0 bases from V and 6 bases from J, with 9 bases in between. Per germline, CDR1 SGHRS and CDR2 YFSETQ. The CDR3 nucleotides read TGCGCCAGCAGCTTGGAGGTAATCGCTGAAGCTTTCTTT. Translation gives CASSLEVIAEAFF.

V gene TRBV7-2 combines with J gene TRBJ1-2; 9 bases fit TRBD1. CDR1 and CDR2 (germline): SGHTA, FQGNSA. This CDR3 region has 15 residues. J gave up 2 bases and V 5 bases, and 6 bases lay outside the gene matches. CDR3 sequence reads: CASSGTGGANYGYTF. Here the CDR3 DNA reads TGTGCCAGCAGCGGAACAGGGGGCGCAAACTATGGCTACACCTTC.

The J gene is TRBJ1-1, the V gene TRBV5-8; D is ambiguous. Looked up from germline, CDR1 is SGHTS and CDR2 is YDEGEE. This CDR3 has 14 residues. Trimming shortened V by 4 bases and J by 1 base, and 11 bases separated the two germline ends. The CDR3 nucleotides are TGTGCCAGCAGCGTCGACGGACCGAACACTGAAGCTTTCTTT. Protein: CASSVDGPNTEAFF.

The CDR3 nucleotides read TGTGCCTGGAGCCCCAGGGGCTCACCCCTCCACTTT. Translation gives CAWSPRGSPLHF. V usage is TRBV30 and J usage is TRBJ1-6; D is possibly TRBD1 (6 bases). Germline CDR1 reads GTSNPN; CDR2 reads SVGIG (reference sequence). The CDR3 extends over 12 amino acids. V shed 3 bases and J shed 10 bases, with 10 bases lying between them.